Shown below are 2 T cell receptor beta chains from a single sample sequenced in a study of ipilimumab plus nivolumab after autologous stem cell transplantation. Produced via immunoSEQ multiplex PCR; TCRdb's table is partial and in-frame only. The profile shows 15,000 to 20,000 clones, roughly 70% of them singletons. Sequencing was performed on PBMCs, taken in a trial of ipilimumab plus nivolumab as post-transplant consolidation. These TCRs come from a male donor with diffuse large B-cell lymphoma.

This chain links TRBV7-3 with TRBJ2-5; D is ambiguous. Germline V gene lookup returns CDR1 SGHTA and CDR2 FQGTGA. With 5 bases removed from V and 2 bases from J, the gap between germline ends came to 9 bases. The CDR3 loop spans 13 amino acids. The CDR3 is CASSLARQETQYF. CDR3 DNA: TGTGCCAGCAGCCTGGCGAGACAAGAGACCCAGTACTTC.

The table lists this clone with a count of one. The rearrangement uses TRBV11-3 and TRBJ2-1, with D possibly TRBD2 on 6 matching bases. This CDR3 region has 19 residues. CDR1 is SGHNT and CDR2 is YENEEA in the germline V gene. Trimming left V 4 bases short and J 0 bases short, with 22 bases between. The CDR3 DNA is TGTGCCAGCAGCTCCAAACTACCGGGACTCGCCAGCTCCTACAATGAGCAGTTCTTC. Its protein is CASSSKLPGLASSYNEQFF.